The clone carrying this TCR beta chain has a handful of counts. Its antigen is unknown. This sample is drawn from a study of T cell repertoires in cytomegalovirus infection. Study in general: Public TCR beta signatures indicated both CMV infection and matching HLA type. Findings and limits, study-wide: The study found HLA-C-restricted CMV-specific TCR beta clonotypes dominating the ex vivo response.

The CDR3 contains 14 residues. The germline V and J ends were trimmed by 0 bases and 4 bases, with 7 bases remaining between them. The germline gives CDR1 ENHRY, CDR2 SYGVKD. Each CDR3 protein is one row after TCRdb ran MiXCR on the reads. The table includes about 680,000 distinct CDR3 sequences, approximately 24% detected once. The sample taken for sequencing was CD8+ T cells from PBMCs. This sequence was found in a human donor in good health (CMV status not recorded). Some clones in this sample may be carry-over from other donors' samples. The genes are TRBV10-3 and TRBJ2-1; D unclear. This CDR3 reads CAISESSRYNEQFF. CDR3 DNA: TGTGCCATCAGTGAGTCGAGCCGTTACAATGAGCAGTTCTTC.